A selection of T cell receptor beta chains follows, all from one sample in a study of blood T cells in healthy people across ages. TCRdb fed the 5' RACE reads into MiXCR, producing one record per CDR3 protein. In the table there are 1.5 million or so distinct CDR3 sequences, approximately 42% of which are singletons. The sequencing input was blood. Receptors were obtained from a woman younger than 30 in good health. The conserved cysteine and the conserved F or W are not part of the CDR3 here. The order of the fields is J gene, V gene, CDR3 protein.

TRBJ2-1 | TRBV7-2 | ASSLSSGPSSYNEQF
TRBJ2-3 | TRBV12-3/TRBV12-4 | ASSPGTSGRVSADTQY
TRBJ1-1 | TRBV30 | AWNPGVNTEAF
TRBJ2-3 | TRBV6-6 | ASTHSDTQY
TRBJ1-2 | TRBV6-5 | ASSDSFNYGYT
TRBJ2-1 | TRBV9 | ASSVAGDPYNEQF
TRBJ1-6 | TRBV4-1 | ASSQDVGRNSPLH
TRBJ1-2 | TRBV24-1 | ATSDAGGYGYT
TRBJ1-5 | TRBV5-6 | ASSRRQGTSNQPQH
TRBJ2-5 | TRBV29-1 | SVERKIQETQY
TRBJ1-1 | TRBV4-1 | ASSHRQGFENTEAF
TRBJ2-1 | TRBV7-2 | ASSSSVPGVRNEQF
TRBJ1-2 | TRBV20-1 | SARVTSYGYT
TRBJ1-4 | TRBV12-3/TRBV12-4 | ASRWETNEKLF
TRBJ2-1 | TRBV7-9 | ASTPDRTSLDEQF
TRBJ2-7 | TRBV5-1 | ASSLDREYYEQY
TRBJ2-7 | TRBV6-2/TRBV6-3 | ASSTGTRGFHEQY
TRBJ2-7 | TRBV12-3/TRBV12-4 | ASLIDGTYEQY
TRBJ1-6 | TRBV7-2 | ASSLAIASPLH
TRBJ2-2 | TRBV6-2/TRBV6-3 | ASSYGQVDTGELF
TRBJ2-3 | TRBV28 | ASSDSGILPDTQY
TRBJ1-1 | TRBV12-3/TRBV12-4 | ASRLGVMNAEAF
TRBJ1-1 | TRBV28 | ASSIGQMNTEAF
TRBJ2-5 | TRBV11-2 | ASRGGAPNPKTQY
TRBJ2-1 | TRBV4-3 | ASSQDQPRTSAYNEQF
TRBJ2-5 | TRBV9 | ASSSWPGRQETQY
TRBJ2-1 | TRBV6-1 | ASSAQGFRETQF
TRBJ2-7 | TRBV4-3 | ASSQDGRGLYEQY
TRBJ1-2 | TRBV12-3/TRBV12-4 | ASRPETGVNYGYT
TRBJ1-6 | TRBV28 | ASSLWTANSPLH